A single sample is the source of the 9 T cell receptor beta chains below, sequenced in a study of cytomegalovirus exposure and HLA in healthy donors. In the PCR, 60 Vbeta and 13 Jbeta primers were used. The protocol was immunoSEQ multiplex PCR, while the TCRdb copy is restricted to in-frame clones and leaves out a portion. The sample carries roughly 190,000 clones, approximately 83% recorded once. Sequencing was carried out using PBMCs. The receptors come from a woman aged 45-60 years in good health and CMV-seropositive.

Comments on this clone: Additional DNA sequences in this sample encode the identical CDR3. The V call is TRBV5-1, the J call TRBJ1-3, with unresolved D. The CDR3 loop spans 14 amino acids. The V gene's germline CDR1 is SGHRS and CDR2 YFSETQ. The V end was cut by 0 bases, the J end by 1 base, with 5 bases between. CDR3 in amino acids: CASSLGQSGNTIYF. The CDR3, as DNA: TGCGCCAGCAGCTTGGGGCAGTCTGGAAACACCATATATTTT.

This clone appeared once. V is TRBV30 and J is TRBJ1-2, with 7 bases lining up with TRBD1. CDR3 length: 15 amino acids. V dropped 7 bases and J dropped 2; count of bases not matched to a gene: 13. Germline-derived CDR1 and CDR2 are GTSNPN and SVGIG (reference sequence). The CDR3 protein is CASPRGQSRNYGYTF. Written as DNA, the CDR3 is TGTGCCTCACCAAGGGGACAGAGCCGAAACTATGGCTACACCTTC. Drawing the rest from reference TRBV30 and TRBJ1-2, the complete variable domain is SQTIHQWPATLVQPVGSPLSLECTVEGTSNPNLYWYRQAAGRGLQLLFYSVGIGQISSEVPQNLSASRPQDRQFILSSKKLLLSDSGFYLCASPRGQSRNYGYTFGSGTRLTVV.

J is TRBJ1-1 and V is TRBV19; no reliable D call. Germline values: CDR1 LNHDA, CDR2 SQIVND (reference sequence). This CDR3 has 15 amino acids. V was cut by 7 bases and J by 0 bases, with 15 bases left in between. In DNA form, the CDR3 reads TGTGCCAGTACCCCCGGAGGATCCTTGAACACTGAAGCTTTCTTT. Protein product: CASTPGGSLNTEAFF. Combining the CDR3 with reference TRBV19 and TRBJ1-1 gives the whole variable domain DGGITQSPKYLFRKEGQNVTLSCEQNLNHDAMYWYRQDPGQGLRLIYYSQIVNDFQKGDIAEGYSVSREKKESFPLTVTSAQKNPTAFYLCASTPGGSLNTEAFFGQGTRLTVV.

This rearrangement joins TRBV2 to TRBJ2-1; TRBD1 matches 7 bases. The CDR3 loop spans 15 amino acids. Germline V gene sequence: CDR1 SNHLY, CDR2 FYNNEI. The trim removed 11 bases at V and 12 bases at J, leaving 22 bases unmatched. In DNA, the CDR3 is TGTGCCCACCAAGGTCGGGACAGCATCGCTTGGGGGCAGTTCTTC. Its protein product is CAHQGRDSIAWGQFF.

As to this clone: This sample includes further DNA sequences coding for the same CDR3. This chain links TRBV6-6 with TRBJ1-5; 9 nucleotides align to TRBD1. Germline CDR1 is MNHNY and CDR2 is SVGAGI (reference sequence). J was trimmed by 4 bases and V by 7 bases; bases with no gene match: 2. The CDR3 extends over 13 amino acids. The CDR3, as DNA: TGTGCCAGCACTGGGACAGGGAATCAGCCCCAGCATTTT. Translating it yields CASTGTGNQPQHF.

The CDR3 sequence is CASSATSGPGRGAYF. CDR3 nucleotides: TGTGCCAGCTCGGCCACTTCGGGCCCAGGTAGGGGTGCGTACTTC. The chain carries TRBV18 and TRBJ2-7, with D possibly being TRBD1 (5 bases). Germline-derived CDR1 and CDR2 are KGHSH and LQKENI. V lost 6 bases and J 12 bases, leaving 27 bases between the germline ends. CDR3 length: 15 residues. The entire variable domain, with the rest obtained from reference TRBV18 and TRBJ2-7, is as follows: NAGVMQNPRHLVRRRGQEARLRCSPMKGHSHVYWYRQLPEEGLKFMVYLQKENIIDESGMPKERFSAEFPKEGPSILRIQQVVRGDSAAYFCASSATSGPGRGAYFGPGTRLTVT.

This clone was picked up one time. The chain joins TRBV4-2 to TRBJ2-2; 14 bases line up with TRBD2. J lost 6 bases, V lost 4 bases, and 7 bases had no gene match. The length of the CDR3 is 17 residues. Germline CDR1 is LGHNA and CDR2 is YNFKEQ. The CDR3 region is CASSLGLAGAGAGELFF. CDR3 coding DNA: TGTGCCAGCAGCCTGGGACTAGCGGGGGCGGGGGCCGGGGAGCTGTTTTTT.

V and J are TRBV5-1 and TRBJ2-7; 9 positions agree with TRBD1. The CDR3 length is 14 residues. Germline loops: CDR1 SGHRS, CDR2 YFSETQ. Trimming cost V 5 bases and J 4 bases; bases outside gene matches: 7. Here the CDR3 reads CASSLTGGRYEQYF. Here the CDR3 DNA reads TGCGCCAGCAGTCTTACAGGGGGCCGGTACGAGCAGTACTTC.

The chain couples TRBV29-1 to TRBJ2-7; D is possibly TRBD1 (6 bases). The CDR3 consists of 14 residues. Germline V CDR1 and CDR2: SQVTM, ANQGSEA. V lost 1 base and J 1 base, leaving 11 bases between the germline ends. CDR3: CSVEGARGSYEQYF. CDR3 DNA sequence: TGCAGCGTTGAAGGTGCCAGGGGTTCCTACGAGCAGTACTTC.